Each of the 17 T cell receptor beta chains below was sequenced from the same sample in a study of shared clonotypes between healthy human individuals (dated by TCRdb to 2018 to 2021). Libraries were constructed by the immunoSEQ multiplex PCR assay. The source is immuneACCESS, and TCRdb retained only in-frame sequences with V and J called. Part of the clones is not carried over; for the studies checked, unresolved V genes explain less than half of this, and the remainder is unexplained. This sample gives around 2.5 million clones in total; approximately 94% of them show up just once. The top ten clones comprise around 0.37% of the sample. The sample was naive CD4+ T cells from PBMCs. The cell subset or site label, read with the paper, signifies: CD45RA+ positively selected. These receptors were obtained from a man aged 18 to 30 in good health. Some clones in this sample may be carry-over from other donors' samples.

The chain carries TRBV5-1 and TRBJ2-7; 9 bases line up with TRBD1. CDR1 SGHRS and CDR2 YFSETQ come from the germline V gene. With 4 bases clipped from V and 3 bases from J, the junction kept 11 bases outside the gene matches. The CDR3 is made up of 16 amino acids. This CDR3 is CASSPGVQGQGYEQYF. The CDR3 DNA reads TGCGCCAGCAGCCCCGGCGTACAGGGACAGGGCTACGAGCAGTACTTC. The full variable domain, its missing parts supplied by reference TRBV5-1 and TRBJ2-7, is KAGVTQTPRYLIKTRGQQVTLSCSPISGHRSVSWYQQTPGQGLQFLFEYFSETQRNKGNFPGRFSGRQFSNSRSEMNVSTLELGDSALYLCASSPGVQGQGYEQYFGPGTRLTVT.

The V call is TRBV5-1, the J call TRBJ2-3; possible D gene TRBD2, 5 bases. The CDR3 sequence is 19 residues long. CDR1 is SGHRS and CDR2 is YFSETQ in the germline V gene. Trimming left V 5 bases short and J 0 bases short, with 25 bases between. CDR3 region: CASSHLAPTSGVSTDTQYF. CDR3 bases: TGCGCCAGCAGTCATTTGGCCCCTACCAGCGGCGTTAGCACAGATACGCAGTATTTT.

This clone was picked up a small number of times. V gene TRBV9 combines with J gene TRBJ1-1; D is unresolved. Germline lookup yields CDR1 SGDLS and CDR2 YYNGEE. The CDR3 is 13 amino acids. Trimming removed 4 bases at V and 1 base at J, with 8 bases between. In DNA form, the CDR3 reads TGTGCCAGCAGCCTAATTGGGAACACTGAAGCTTTCTTT. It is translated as CASSLIGNTEAFF.

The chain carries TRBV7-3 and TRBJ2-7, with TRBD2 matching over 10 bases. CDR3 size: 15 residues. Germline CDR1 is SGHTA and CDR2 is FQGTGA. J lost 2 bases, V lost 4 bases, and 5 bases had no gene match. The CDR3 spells CASSSAGGPTYEQYF. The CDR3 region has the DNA TGTGCCAGCAGCTCAGCGGGAGGGCCTACCTACGAGCAGTACTTC.

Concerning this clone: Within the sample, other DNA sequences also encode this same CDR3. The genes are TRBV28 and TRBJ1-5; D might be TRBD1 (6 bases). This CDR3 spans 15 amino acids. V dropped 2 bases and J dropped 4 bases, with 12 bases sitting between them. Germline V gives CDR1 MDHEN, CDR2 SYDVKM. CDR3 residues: CASSLGGRLNQPQHF. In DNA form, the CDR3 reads TGTGCCAGCAGTTTAGGGGGGCGTCTAAATCAGCCCCAGCATTTT.

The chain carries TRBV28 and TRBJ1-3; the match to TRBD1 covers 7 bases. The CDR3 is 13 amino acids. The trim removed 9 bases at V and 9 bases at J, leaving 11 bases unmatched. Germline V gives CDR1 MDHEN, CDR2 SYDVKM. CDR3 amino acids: CASSGGLDITIYF. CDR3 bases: TGTGCCAGTTCAGGGGGGCTTGATATCACCATATATTTT.

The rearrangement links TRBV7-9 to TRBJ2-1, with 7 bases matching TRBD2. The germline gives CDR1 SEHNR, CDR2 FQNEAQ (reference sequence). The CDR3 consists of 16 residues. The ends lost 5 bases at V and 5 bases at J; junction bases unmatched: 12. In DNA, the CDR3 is TGTGCCAGCAGCCCACCGGGGGAGGGGAGGAACAATGAGCAGTTCTTC. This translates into CASSPPGEGRNNEQFF.

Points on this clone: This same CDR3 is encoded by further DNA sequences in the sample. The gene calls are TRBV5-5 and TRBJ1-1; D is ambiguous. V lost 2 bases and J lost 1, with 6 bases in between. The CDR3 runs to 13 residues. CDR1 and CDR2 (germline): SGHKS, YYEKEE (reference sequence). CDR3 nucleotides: TGTGCCAGCAGCTTTTCGGGGAACACTGAAGCTTTCTTT. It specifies CASSFSGNTEAFF.

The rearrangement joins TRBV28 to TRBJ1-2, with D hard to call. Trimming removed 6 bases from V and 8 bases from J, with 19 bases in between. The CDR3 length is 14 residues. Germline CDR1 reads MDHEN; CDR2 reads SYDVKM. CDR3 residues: CASRGMGFYGGYTF. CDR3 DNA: TGTGCCAGCAGGGGAATGGGGTTCTATGGGGGCTACACCTTC.

CDR3 nucleotides: TGTGCCAGCAGCGACCCGACTGATGGCTACACCTTC. Translating it yields CASSDPTDGYTF. The chain has TRBV9 and TRBJ1-2; no clear D. The V gene lost 3 bases and the J gene lost 6 bases, with 9 bases spanning the gap. This CDR3 contains 12 residues. The germline V gene encodes CDR1 SGDLS and CDR2 YYNGEE.

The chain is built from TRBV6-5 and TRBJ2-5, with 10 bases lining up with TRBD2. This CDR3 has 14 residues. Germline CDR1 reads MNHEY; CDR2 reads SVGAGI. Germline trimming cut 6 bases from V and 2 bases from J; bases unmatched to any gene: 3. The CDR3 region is CASRWTSGQETQYF. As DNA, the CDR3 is TGTGCCAGCAGGTGGACTAGCGGACAAGAGACCCAGTACTTC.

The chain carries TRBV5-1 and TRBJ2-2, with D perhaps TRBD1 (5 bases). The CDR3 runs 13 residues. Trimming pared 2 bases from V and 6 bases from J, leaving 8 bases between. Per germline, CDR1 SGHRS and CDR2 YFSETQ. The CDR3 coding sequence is TGCGCCAGCAGCTTCGACAGCGCCGGGGAGCTGTTTTTT. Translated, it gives CASSFDSAGELFF. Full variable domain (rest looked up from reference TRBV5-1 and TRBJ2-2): KAGVTQTPRYLIKTRGQQVTLSCSPISGHRSVSWYQQTPGQGLQFLFEYFSETQRNKGNFPGRFSGRQFSNSRSEMNVSTLELGDSALYLCASSFDSAGELFFGEGSRLTVL.

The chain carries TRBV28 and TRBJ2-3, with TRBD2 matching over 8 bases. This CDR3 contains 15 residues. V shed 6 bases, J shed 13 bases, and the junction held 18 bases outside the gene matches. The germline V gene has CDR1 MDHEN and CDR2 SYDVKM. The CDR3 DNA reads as TGTGCCAGCAGCCTCGCAAGAGCGGGAGCCCGGGACGAGTATTTT. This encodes CASSLARAGARDEYF.

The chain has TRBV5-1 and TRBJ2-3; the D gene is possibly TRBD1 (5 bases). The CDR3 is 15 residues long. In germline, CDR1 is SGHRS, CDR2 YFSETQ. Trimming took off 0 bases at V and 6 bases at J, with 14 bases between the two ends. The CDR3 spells CASSLGGSTGDTQYF. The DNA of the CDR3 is TGCGCCAGCAGCTTGGGGGGCTCAACCGGGGATACGCAGTATTTT.

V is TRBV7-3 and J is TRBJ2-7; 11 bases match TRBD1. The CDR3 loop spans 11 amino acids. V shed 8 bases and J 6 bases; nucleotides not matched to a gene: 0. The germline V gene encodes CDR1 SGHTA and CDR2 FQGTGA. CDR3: CASGTGGEQYF. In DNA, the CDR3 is TGTGCCAGCGGGACAGGGGGCGAGCAGTACTTC.

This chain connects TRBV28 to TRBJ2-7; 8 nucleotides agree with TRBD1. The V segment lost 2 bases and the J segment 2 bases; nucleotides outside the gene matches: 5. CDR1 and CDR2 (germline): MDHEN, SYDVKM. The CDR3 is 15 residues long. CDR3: CASSLPTDRAYEQYF. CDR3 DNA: TGTGCCAGCAGTTTACCAACGGACAGGGCCTACGAGCAGTACTTC.

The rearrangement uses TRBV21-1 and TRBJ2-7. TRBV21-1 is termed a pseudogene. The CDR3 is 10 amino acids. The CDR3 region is CASSPAEQYF. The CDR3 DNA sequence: TGTGCCAGCAGCCCTGCCGAGCAGTACTTC.